Listed below are T cell receptor beta chains from one sample, sequenced in a study of ipilimumab plus nivolumab after autologous stem cell transplantation. The method was immunoSEQ multiplex PCR; TCRdb's version includes in-frame clones alone and lacks a portion of them. The data contain 15,000 to 20,000 clones, 65% to 80% of them singletons. The specimen was PBMCs, collected in a trial of ipilimumab plus nivolumab as post-transplant consolidation. The receptors shown here come from a male donor with diffuse large B-cell lymphoma. Each CDR3 is given with its conserved first and last residue. D genes are given only for firm matches. For some rows the clone size is stated as once, few or many, or as a class when expanded; others skip it.

>.|TRBV6-5|TRBJ1-1|.
CASSYTLKNTEAFF
TGTGCCAGCAGTTACACTCTGAAGAACACTGAAGCTTTCTTT
>TRBD1|TRBV5-1|TRBJ2-3|.
CASSLGQGPDTQYF
TGCGCCAGCAGCCTAGGACAGGGACCAGATACGCAGTATTTT
>.|TRBV30|TRBJ2-7|.
CAWSTGLEGEQYF
TGTGCCTGGAGTACCGGGCTAGAAGGGGAGCAGTACTTC
>TRBD1|TRBV5-6|TRBJ1-5|.
CASTRQGRSQPQHF
TGTGCCAGCACCCGACAGGGCCGCAGTCAGCCCCAGCATTTT
>TRBD1|TRBV27|TRBJ1-2|.
CASSWDSRNYGYTF
TGTGCCAGCAGTTGGGACAGCCGAAACTATGGCTACACCTTC
>TRBD2|TRBV30|TRBJ2-5|.
CAWSGPGLAPQETQYF
TGTGCCTGGAGTGGTCCGGGACTAGCGCCCCAAGAGACCCAGTACTTC
>TRBD2|TRBV5-1|TRBJ2-1|.
CASSSRPGLAVYNEQFF
TGCGCCAGCAGCTCCAGACCCGGACTAGCGGTTTACAATGAGCAGTTCTTC
>TRBD2|TRBV5-1|TRBJ2-5|.
CASSLSLAVQETQYF
TGCGCCAGCAGCTTGTCGCTAGCGGTCCAAGAGACCCAGTACTTC
>TRBD2|TRBV13|TRBJ2-7|.
CASSALAGAGYEQYF
TGTGCCAGCAGCGCACTAGCGGGGGCGGGCTACGAGCAGTACTTC
>TRBD2|TRBV30|TRBJ2-3|.
CAGERGGVGNTQYF
TGTGCCGGAGAGCGGGGGGGCGTAGGGAATACGCAGTATTTT
>TRBD1|TRBV2|TRBJ2-5|.
CASKRDRGGETQYF
TGTGCCAGCAAACGGGACAGGGGAGGGGAGACCCAGTACTTC
>.|TRBV18|TRBJ1-3|.
CASSQTDSGNTIYF
TGTGCCAGCTCGCAGACGGATTCTGGAAACACCATATATTTT
>TRBD2|TRBV6-5|TRBJ2-3|.
CASNQLAGTDTQYF
TGTGCCAGCAACCAACTAGCGGGCACAGATACGCAGTATTTT
>TRBD1|TRBV5-6|TRBJ2-2|.
CASSLGAGGTGELFF
TGTGCCAGCAGCTTGGGGGCAGGGGGCACCGGGGAGCTGTTTTTT
>TRBD1|TRBV7-9|TRBJ2-7|.
CASSLTTGDEQYF
TGTGCCAGCAGCTTGACGACAGGGGACGAGCAGTACTTC
>.|TRBV10-1|TRBJ2-5|.
CASSESGYQETQYF
TGCGCCAGCAGTGAGTCGGGGTACCAAGAGACCCAGTACTTC
>.|TRBV28|TRBJ2-7|medium-sized
CASSTRRAVRYEQYF
TGTGCCAGCAGTACCCGCCGCGCGGTGCGGTACGAGCAGTACTTC
>TRBD1|TRBV18|TRBJ2-7|.
CASSEGTGDYYEQYF
TGTGCCAGCTCAGAAGGGACAGGGGACTACTACGAGCAGTACTTC
>.|TRBV4-2|TRBJ2-5|.
CASSTRGGQETQYF
TGTGCCAGCAGCACCCGGGGAGGACAAGAGACCCAGTACTTC
>.|TRBV5-1|TRBJ1-1|.
CASSRESILNTEAFF
TGCGCCAGCAGCCGGGAGTCCATCCTGAACACTGAAGCTTTCTTT
>TRBD1|TRBV23-1|TRBJ2-1|few
CASGLTGVDNEQFF
TGCGCCAGCGGGCTGACAGGGGTCGACAATGAGCAGTTCTTC
>TRBD1|TRBV6-6|TRBJ1-4|.
CASRPRTGPNEKLFF
TGTGCCAGCAGGCCCCGGACAGGGCCTAATGAAAAACTGTTTTTT
>.|TRBV19|TRBJ2-5|.
CASRSDLGETQYF
TGTGCCAGTAGATCTGACTTGGGGGAGACCCAGTACTTC